This T cell receptor beta chain was captured in a study of blood T cell repertoires in COVID-19. The table lists this clone with a few counts. In the original processing: Reference gene primer amplification gave estimated nucleated cell counts. Sequencing used immunoSEQ multiplex PCR; TCRdb keeps in-frame clones, though not all of them. V and J calls and clone size are those listed in that table; D and trimming were worked out from the DNA. This sample has 190,000 or so clones, with just under 85% found just once. Per germline, CDR1 MNHEY and CDR2 SVGAGI. The CDR3 totals 15 residues. The V end was cut by 6 bases, the J end by 8 bases, with 19 bases between.

Material for sequencing was peripheral blood. The origin of this receptor is a man in his sixties with COVID-19, enrolled during active disease. J is TRBJ1-4 and V is TRBV6-5; TRBD1 is a possible D gene (6 bases). In nucleotides, the CDR3 is TGTGCCAGCAGCCGAGCCAGGGGCGTCGGCGAAAAACTGTTTTTT. It translates to CASSRARGVGEKLFF.